The 32 T cell receptor beta chains given below trace back to one sample, sequenced in a study of cytomegalovirus exposure and HLA in healthy donors. The PCR was carried out with 60 Vbeta primers and 13 Jbeta primers. The table came from immunoSEQ multiplex PCR; TCRdb's copy has only in-frame clones and leaves some out. The repertoire holds approximately 150,000 clones, with about 80% as singletons. The sample was PBMCs. The receptors here all came from a woman aged 40 to 49 in good health and CMV-seronegative.

The chain recombines TRBV6-5 with TRBJ1-1; 7 positions match TRBD1. The CDR3 sequence is 14 residues long. J gave up 1 base and V 6 bases, and 5 bases lay outside the gene matches. CDR1 MNHEY and CDR2 SVGAGI come from the germline V gene. The DNA of the CDR3 is TGTGCCAGCAGGAGACAGGGAGGGAACACTGAAGCTTTCTTT. Translating it yields CASRRQGGNTEAFF.

The chain employs TRBV10-3 and TRBJ2-5, with a weak D call TRBD1 (6 bases). V lost 2 bases and J 1 base, leaving 14 bases between the germline ends. In germline, CDR1 is ENHRY, CDR2 SYGVKD. The CDR3 is 16 amino acids. The CDR3 loop reads CAISEGLGQRQETQYF. The CDR3 DNA sequence: TGTGCCATCAGTGAGGGTCTAGGACAGCGCCAAGAGACCCAGTACTTC.

This clone was observed once. The chain is built from TRBV6-1 and TRBJ2-7, with TRBD1 matching 11 bases. Germline V gene sequence: CDR1 MNHNS, CDR2 SASEGT. The V and J ends lost 0 bases and 9 bases, in that order; junction bases with no gene match: 7. CDR3 length: 15 amino acids. The CDR3 coding sequence is TGTGCCAGCAGTGAAGCCGGGACAGGGGGAAGTGGGCAGTACTTC. It is translated as CASSEAGTGGSGQYF.

V is TRBV7-9 and J is TRBJ1-1, with D unresolved. Germline CDR1 SEHNR, CDR2 FQNEAQ (reference sequence). V lost 5 bases and J lost 6, with 10 bases in between. The CDR3 spans 12 residues. The CDR3 DNA sequence: TGTGCCAGCAGCCCACCGGTCGCTGAAGCTTTCTTT. Encoded protein: CASSPPVAEAFF.

The chain recombines TRBV4-3 with TRBJ2-1; TRBD2 agrees at 14 bases. CDR3 size: 16 residues. Germline V gene data show CDR1 as LGHNA and CDR2 as YSLEER. After removal of 6 bases from V and 7 bases from J, the junction contained 8 bases not matched to a gene. In DNA form, the CDR3 reads TGCGCCAGCAGTCGTACTGGGACTAGCGGGGGAAATGAGCAGTTCTTC. It encodes CASSRTGTSGGNEQFF.

The chain couples TRBV4-3 to TRBJ1-6, with TRBD1 matching over 9 bases. J was trimmed by 1 base and V by 0 bases; bases with no gene match: 7. This CDR3 has 19 residues. Per the germline V gene, CDR1 is LGHNA and CDR2 is YSLEER. In DNA, the CDR3 is TGCGCCAGCAGCCAAGATAGGGGACAGGGACATTCCTATAATTCACCCCTCCACTTT. Its translation is CASSQDRGQGHSYNSPLHF.

V gene TRBV7-3 combines with J gene TRBJ2-2; 8 bases map to TRBD1. The CDR3 has 16 amino acids. V dropped 5 bases and J dropped 0; count of bases not matched to a gene: 5. Germline V gene lookup returns CDR1 SGHTA and CDR2 FQGTGA. The CDR3 loop reads CASSPTGGANTGELFF. The DNA of the CDR3 is TGTGCCAGCAGCCCAACAGGGGGAGCGAACACCGGGGAGCTGTTTTTT.

The chain joins TRBV30 to TRBJ1-5; weak D call: TRBD1 (6 bases). CDR3 size: 14 residues. Trimming pared 0 bases from V and 3 bases from J, leaving 9 bases between. The germline CDR1 and CDR2 sequences are GTSNPN and SVGIG (reference sequence). The CDR3 nucleotides are TGTGCCTGGAGTGTAGGACAGACCAATCAGCCCCAGCATTTT. Its protein is CAWSVGQTNQPQHF.

This chain joins TRBV2 and TRBJ1-5, with TRBD1 identical over 11 bases. The length of the CDR3 is 17 residues. CDR1 and CDR2 (germline): SNHLY, FYNNEI. With V trimmed by 6 bases and J by 1 base, 8 bases remained unmatched. As DNA, the CDR3 is TGTGCCAGCAGACAAGGACAGGGGGCGGGAAGCAATCAGCCCCAGCATTTT. Translation gives CASRQGQGAGSNQPQHF.

A few counts support this clone. The chain employs TRBV11-3 and TRBJ2-7; the D gene is possibly TRBD2 (5 bases). V was cut by 5 bases and J by 6 bases, with 11 bases left in between. The CDR3 spans 12 residues. Germline CDR1 reads SGHNT; CDR2 reads YENEEA. The CDR3 is CASSAHEGEQYF. The CDR3 DNA reads as TGTGCCAGCAGCGCGCATGAGGGCGAGCAGTACTTC.

V gene TRBV6-1 combines with J gene TRBJ2-7; D perhaps matches TRBD2 (5 bases). This CDR3 has 14 amino acids. Germline CDR1 and CDR2: MNHNS and SASEGT. With 6 bases removed from V and 7 bases from J, the gap between germline ends came to 19 bases. For the CDR3, the DNA is TGTGCCAGCAGCCCCCCGGGCAAAACGGGGGAGCAGTACTTC. This translates into CASSPPGKTGEQYF.

The sample holds one count of this clone. The chain carries TRBV18 and TRBJ1-1; D may be TRBD1 (5 bases). The CDR3 extends over 14 amino acids. V gave up 2 bases and J gave up 5 bases, with 12 bases separating them. CDR1 and CDR2 (germline): KGHSH, LQKENI. The CDR3 DNA reads as TGTGCCAGCTCACCAACGGACAAGGGGACTGAAGCTTTCTTT. This encodes CASSPTDKGTEAFF.

The V call is TRBV9, the J call TRBJ2-3; D not resolved. The CDR3 totals 13 residues. V dropped 0 bases and J dropped 9 bases, with 11 bases sitting between them. Germline V gives CDR1 SGDLS, CDR2 YYNGEE. In nucleotides, the CDR3 is TGTGCCAGCAGCGTAGGCCCCTCCGGGACGCAGTATTTT. Its translation: CASSVGPSGTQYF.

Written as DNA, the CDR3 is TGTGCCAGCAGCGTAGACAGCGGCGCCACAGATACGCAGTATTTT. Translated: CASSVDSGATDTQYF. The gene calls are TRBV9 and TRBJ2-3; maybe TRBD2 (5 bases). CDR1 and CDR2 from the germline V gene are SGDLS and YYNGEE. The V gene lost 0 bases and the J gene lost 2 bases, with 10 bases spanning the gap. CDR3 size: 15 residues.

This clone was found once. Distinct nucleotide sequences in the sample also encode this CDR3. The CDR3 region is CASSLQGYGYTF. In nucleotides, the CDR3 is TGTGCCAGCAGTTTGCAGGGCTATGGCTACACCTTC. V usage is TRBV28 and J usage is TRBJ1-2, with D possibly being TRBD1 (5 bases). The CDR3 length is 12 residues. Deletions cut 3 bases from V and 4 bases from J, with 6 bases between. The germline gives CDR1 MDHEN, CDR2 SYDVKM.

This chain uses TRBV2 with TRBJ2-2, with D tentatively TRBD1 (6 bases). Looked up from germline, CDR1 is SNHLY and CDR2 is FYNNEI. Trimming stripped 5 bases from V and 1 base from J, with 8 bases between. This CDR3 is built from 14 residues. As DNA, the CDR3 is TGTGCCAGCAGTCCGGACAGGAACACCGGGGAGCTGTTTTTT. This encodes CASSPDRNTGELFF.

The chain links TRBV4-3 to TRBJ2-7, with 7 bases matching TRBD1. This CDR3 has 14 amino acids. V was clipped by 1 base and J by 7 bases; unmatched bases: 7. CDR1 LGHNA and CDR2 YSLEER come from the germline V gene. The CDR3 DNA sequence: TGCGCCAGCAGCCAAGGACAGGGCGTAGGGGAGCAGTACTTC. This codes for CASSQGQGVGEQYF.

The chain links TRBV11-3 to TRBJ2-3; 10 positions match TRBD2. Germline V lookup: CDR1 SGHNT, CDR2 YENEEA. Losses at the gene ends were 5 bases for V and 2 bases for J; bases not matched to a gene: 13. CDR3 length equals 18 residues. The CDR3 DNA is TGTGCCAGCAGCCGACCCCACGGTACTAGCGGGGCCACAGATACGCAGTATTTT. Translated: CASSRPHGTSGATDTQYF.

This chain uses TRBV9 with TRBJ1-2; D is uncertain. Trimming took 3 bases from V and 5 from J, leaving 5 bases between them. The CDR3 consists of 11 residues. Germline-derived CDR1 and CDR2 are SGDLS and YYNGEE. The CDR3 DNA sequence: TGTGCCAGCAGCGCAGCGTATGGCTACACCTTC. Its protein product is CASSAAYGYTF. The full variable domain, rest sourced from reference TRBV9 and TRBJ1-2, is DSGVTQTPKHLITATGQRVTLRCSPRSGDLSVYWYQQSLDQGLQFLIQYYNGEERAKGNILERFSAQQFPDLHSELNLSSLELGDSALYFCASSAAYGYTFGSGTRLTVV.

This sequence joins TRBV19 and TRBJ2-5; the D gene is possibly TRBD1 (6 bases). CDR3 length equals 15 residues. Trimming stripped 6 bases from V and 5 bases from J, with 19 bases between. Germline V gene sequence: CDR1 LNHDA, CDR2 SQIVND (reference sequence). DNA of the CDR3: TGTGCCAGTAGAACCCAAGGCAGGGGTTCGGAGACCCAGTACTTC. This gives the protein CASRTQGRGSETQYF.

The chain links TRBV7-8 to TRBJ2-2, with a possible D match to TRBD1 (6 bases). The CDR3 is 16 amino acids. V was pared by 4 bases and J by 2 bases, with 14 bases between. CDR1 is SGHVS, CDR2 FQNEAQ, per germline. The DNA for the CDR3 is TGTGCCAGCAGCTCGAACAGGGCTCTTAACACCGGGGAGCTGTTTTTT. Translating it yields CASSSNRALNTGELFF.

The chain is built from TRBV12-2 and TRBJ1-1; the DNA was not used to check the table's D call, TRBD1. TRBV12-2 represents a pseudogene. The CDR3 spans 17 residues. The CDR3 nucleotides read TGTGCAAGTCGCTTCGACAGGACGGTGGAAGAGAACACTGAAGCTTTCTTT. It translates to CASRFDRTVEENTEAFF.

This chain joins TRBV6-4 and TRBJ2-1; D call uncertain. The CDR3 has 13 residues. In germline, CDR1 is MRHNA, CDR2 SNTAGT. V lost 4 bases and J lost 5, with 9 bases in between. The CDR3 is CASSVSRNNEQFF. For the CDR3, the DNA is TGTGCCAGCAGTGTATCCAGAAACAATGAGCAGTTCTTC.

The V call is TRBV4-1, the J call TRBJ1-5, with D perhaps TRBD1 (5 bases). In germline, CDR1 is MGHRA, CDR2 YSYEKL. CDR3 length equals 14 residues. The V and J ends lost 0 bases and 7 bases respectively, with 10 bases between them. The CDR3 loop is CASSQDRAGQPQHF. The CDR3 bases are TGCGCCAGCAGCCAAGACAGGGCCGGGCAGCCCCAGCATTTT.

The chain carries TRBV2 and TRBJ1-1; possibly TRBD1 for D (5 bases). Trimming removed 1 base at V and 4 bases at J, with 10 bases between. CDR3 size: 14 residues. From germline, CDR1 is SNHLY and CDR2 FYNNEI. CDR3 coding DNA: TGTGCCAGCAGTGAAGGTCAGGGAGGCACTGAAGCTTTCTTT. It codes for CASSEGQGGTEAFF.

This chain links TRBV2 with TRBJ2-7; 10 nucleotides agree with TRBD1. Germline CDR1 is SNHLY and CDR2 is FYNNEI. The V segment lost 1 base and the J segment 2 bases; nucleotides outside the gene matches: 8. This CDR3 contains 17 residues. The CDR3 DNA sequence: TGTGCCAGCAGTGAAGTTAAGCCTGGGACAGGGGCCTACGAGCAGTACTTC. Translation: CASSEVKPGTGAYEQYF.

The rearrangement links TRBV5-5 to TRBJ1-2; a weak D match, TRBD1 (6 bases). The germline V and J ends were trimmed by 1 base and 3 bases, with 7 bases remaining between them. Germline loops: CDR1 SGHKS, CDR2 YYEKEE (reference sequence). This CDR3 is 13 amino acids long. The CDR3 spells CASSLRTDYGYTF. Here the CDR3 DNA reads TGTGCCAGCAGCTTGCGGACAGACTATGGCTACACCTTC.

The V and J genes are TRBV15 and TRBJ2-1; tentatively, D is TRBD2 (6 bases). This CDR3 region has 15 residues. Trimming took off 0 bases at V and 9 bases at J, with 15 bases between the two ends. CDR1 is LNHNV and CDR2 is YYDKDF in the germline V gene (reference sequence). Here the CDR3 DNA reads TGTGCCACCAGCAGAGAGTCGGGAGAGTCCTTTGAGCAGTTCTTC. Amino acid sequence: CATSRESGESFEQFF.

This clone was found once. V usage is TRBV19 and J usage is TRBJ2-2; 10 bases match TRBD1. This CDR3 has 16 amino acids. J gave up 1 base and V 5 bases, and 4 bases lay outside the gene matches. Germline V CDR1 and CDR2: LNHDA, SQIVND (reference sequence). The CDR3 region has the DNA TGTGCCAGTAGTCCGAGGACAGGGGGGAACACCGGGGAGCTGTTTTTT. It specifies CASSPRTGGNTGELFF.

In regard to this clone: Germline and junction disagree at one end, which may indicate a read error. V gene TRBV7-9 combines with J gene TRBJ2-7; D is undetermined. Germline CDR1 and CDR2: SEHNR and FQNEAQ (reference sequence). This CDR3 spans 12 amino acids. The CDR3 loop is CSSSFVSYEQYF. CDR3 DNA: TGTTCCAGCAGCTTCGTCTCCTACGAGCAGTACTTC.

The chain employs TRBV15 and TRBJ2-1, with a possible D match to TRBD2 (5 bases). The germline V gene encodes CDR1 LNHNV and CDR2 YYDKDF (reference sequence). This CDR3 region has 13 residues. Between the trimmed V and J ends, which lost 6 bases and 10 bases, there was a span of 16 bases. This chain's CDR3 is CATRLGLRGEQFF. The CDR3 DNA reads as TGTGCCACCAGACTTGGACTCCGCGGGGAGCAGTTCTTC.

This chain links TRBV19 with TRBJ2-5; D is undetermined. Trimming took off 2 bases at V and 2 bases at J, with 6 bases between the two ends. The CDR3 contains 13 residues. CDR1 and CDR2 from the germline V gene are LNHDA and SQIVND (reference sequence). The CDR3 DNA reads as TGTGCCAGTAGTATAAACAGTCAAGAGACCCAGTACTTC. It specifies CASSINSQETQYF.